These 4 T cell receptor beta chains came from one sample sequenced in a study of cytomegalovirus exposure and HLA in healthy donors. The PCR employed 60 Vbeta primers together with 13 Jbeta primers. The protocol was immunoSEQ multiplex PCR, while the TCRdb copy is restricted to in-frame clones and leaves out a portion. There are roughly 140,000 clones in the sample; over 75% occur only once, and about 5.6% lies in the top ten. Sequences were obtained from PBMCs. These receptors all come from a young man in good health and CMV-seropositive.

The rearrangement links TRBV5-1 to TRBJ1-2; TRBD1 matches at 8 bases. CDR3 length: 13 residues. V dropped 1 base and J dropped 8; count of bases not matched to a gene: 4. Germline CDR1 is SGHRS and CDR2 is YFSETQ. The CDR3 DNA reads as TGCGCCAGCAGCTTGCAGGGGGCGGAGGGCTACACCTTC. This sequence encodes CASSLQGAEGYTF.

The chain joins TRBV28 to TRBJ1-2; TRBD1 agrees at 8 bases. V shed 5 bases, J shed 4 bases, and the junction held 3 bases outside the gene matches. The CDR3 totals 13 residues. Looked up from germline, CDR1 is MDHEN and CDR2 is SYDVKM. CDR3 loop: CASSAGQGYGYTF. The CDR3 nucleotides are TGTGCCAGCAGTGCCGGACAGGGCTATGGCTACACCTTC.

The CDR3 loop reads CASSYGGTEAFF. CDR3 nucleotide sequence: TGTGCCAGCAGTTACGGAGGAACTGAAGCTTTCTTT. J is TRBJ1-1 and V is TRBV6-9, with unresolved D. The CDR3 consists of 12 residues. Trimming took 3 bases from V and 5 from J, leaving 7 bases between them. The germline V gene has CDR1 MNHGY and CDR2 SVAAGI.

V is TRBV19 and J is TRBJ2-2; possibly TRBD1 for D (5 bases). V lost 6 bases to trimming and J lost 6 bases, with 14 bases between them. CDR1 and CDR2 from the germline V gene are LNHDA and SQIVND (reference sequence). The CDR3 covers 14 residues. The CDR3, as DNA: TGTGCCAGTAGCGACAGTAATAGGGCCGGGGAGCTGTTTTTT. Amino acid sequence: CASSDSNRAGELFF.